Listed below are T cell receptor beta chains from one sample, sequenced in a study of vaccination effects on CD4 cells after COVID-19. Clones were read by immunoSEQ multiplex PCR, and TCRdb kept only the in-frame ones, dropping some. The data show 50,000 to 65,000 clones, around four fifths seen once. The antigens for these receptors are not known. The sample was CD4+ T cells from PBMCs cultured with HCoV-229E spike peptides, taken after COVID-19 vaccination. These receptors were collected from a human donor who received a COVID-19 vaccine. Each CDR3 is given with its conserved first and last residue. D genes are given only for firm matches. Clone size is given for some rows only: seen once, a few or many times, or a class if the clone is expanded.

j_gene: TRBJ1-4
d_gene: .
v_gene: TRBV27
abundance: .
CDR3nt: TGTGCCAGCACGGCCGGGATTACCCGCCGAGAAAAACTGTTTTTT
CDR3aa: CASTAGITRREKLFF

j_gene: TRBJ2-3
d_gene: TRBD2
v_gene: TRBV4-1
abundance: .
CDR3nt: TGCGCCAGCACCCTAAAATTCCTCGGGACTAACGATACGCAGTATTTT
CDR3aa: CASTLKFLGTNDTQYF

j_gene: TRBJ2-5
d_gene: .
v_gene: TRBV18
abundance: .
CDR3nt: TGTGCCAGCTCACCCCGGACAGAGCAAGAGACCCAGTACTTC
CDR3aa: CASSPRTEQETQYF

j_gene: TRBJ2-2
d_gene: .
v_gene: TRBV7-8
abundance: .
CDR3nt: TGTGCCAGCAGCTACGCTAGGAACACCGGGGAGCTGTTTTTT
CDR3aa: CASSYARNTGELFF

j_gene: TRBJ2-3
d_gene: TRBD2
v_gene: TRBV6-5
abundance: once
CDR3nt: TGTGCCAGCACCGCGCGGGGGGGTGTCACAGATACGCAGTATTTT
CDR3aa: CASTARGGVTDTQYF

j_gene: TRBJ1-6
d_gene: .
v_gene: TRBV2
abundance: .
CDR3nt: TGTGCCAGCAGTGAGGCCGCACTGGGTTCACCCCTCCACTTT
CDR3aa: CASSEAALGSPLHF

j_gene: TRBJ2-3
d_gene: TRBD2
v_gene: TRBV24-1
abundance: few
CDR3nt: TGTGCCACCAGTGATTGGACTAGCGGGACTAGCACAGATACGCAGTATTTT
CDR3aa: CATSDWTSGTSTDTQYF

j_gene: TRBJ1-1
d_gene: .
v_gene: TRBV7-9
abundance: .
CDR3nt: TGTGCCAGCAGCCCACGCGTGGGGGCAGCTCCGAACACTGAAGCTTTCTTT
CDR3aa: CASSPRVGAAPNTEAFF

j_gene: TRBJ2-5
d_gene: TRBD2
v_gene: TRBV9
abundance: .
CDR3nt: TGTGCCAGCAGCGTAGGTCCTAGCGGGGCCGGGGGGACCCAGTACTTC
CDR3aa: CASSVGPSGAGGTQYF

j_gene: TRBJ2-1
d_gene: TRBD2
v_gene: TRBV9
abundance: .
CDR3nt: TGTGCCAGCAGCGTAACCCCATCTGGGCAGGGAGGGTACAATGAGCAGTTCTTC
CDR3aa: CASSVTPSGQGGYNEQFF

j_gene: TRBJ1-2
d_gene: .
v_gene: TRBV5-1
abundance: few
CDR3nt: TGCGCCAGCAGCTTGGCCCATTCCTTCGGCAGGAGCGATTCCTATGGCTACACCTTC
CDR3aa: CASSLAHSFGRSDSYGYTF

j_gene: TRBJ2-4
d_gene: TRBD2
v_gene: TRBV2
abundance: .
CDR3nt: TGTGCCAGCAGTGGGACTAGCGGGGGGGCCAAAAACATTCAGTACTTC
CDR3aa: CASSGTSGGAKNIQYF

j_gene: TRBJ2-3
d_gene: .
v_gene: TRBV27
abundance: few
CDR3nt: TGTGCCAGCAGTTTAGTAGGGCTCAGCACAGATACGCAGTATTTT
CDR3aa: CASSLVGLSTDTQYF

j_gene: TRBJ2-5
d_gene: TRBD1
v_gene: TRBV7-6
abundance: .
CDR3nt: TGTGCCAGCAGCACGGGACAGGGCCTCCAAGAGACCCAGTACTTC
CDR3aa: CASSTGQGLQETQYF

j_gene: TRBJ2-1
d_gene: TRBD2
v_gene: TRBV10-3
abundance: .
CDR3nt: TGTGCCATCGGGGTAGGGAGAACGGGGGGCTACAATGAGCAGTTCTTC
CDR3aa: CAIGVGRTGGYNEQFF

j_gene: TRBJ2-1
d_gene: .
v_gene: TRBV30
abundance: .
CDR3nt: TGTGCCTGGAGTGAGCAGGGGTACAATGAGCAGTTCTTC
CDR3aa: CAWSEQGYNEQFF

j_gene: TRBJ1-5
d_gene: .
v_gene: TRBV6-1
abundance: .
CDR3nt: TGTGCCAGCAGTGATCCCCGGGTACAGCAGCCCCAGCATTTT
CDR3aa: CASSDPRVQQPQHF

j_gene: TRBJ2-3
d_gene: TRBD2
v_gene: TRBV3-1/TRBV3-2
abundance: few
CDR3nt: TGTGCCAGCAGCCTCCGGGTAGCGGGGTCCACAGATACGCAGTATTTT
CDR3aa: CASSLRVAGSTDTQYF

j_gene: TRBJ2-4
d_gene: TRBD1
v_gene: TRBV19
abundance: .
CDR3nt: TGTGCCAGTAGTCCCTGGACAGGTCCGGTGGAAAACATTCAGTACTTC
CDR3aa: CASSPWTGPVENIQYF

j_gene: TRBJ2-1
d_gene: .
v_gene: TRBV5-1
abundance: .
CDR3nt: TGCGCCAGCAGCTTGGGGAAGACTAGTAACTACAATGAGCAGTTCTTC
CDR3aa: CASSLGKTSNYNEQFF

j_gene: TRBJ2-5
d_gene: .
v_gene: TRBV7-9
abundance: .
CDR3nt: TGTGCCAGCAAAGGGCCGATCCGAGAGACCCAGTACTTC
CDR3aa: CASKGPIRETQYF

j_gene: TRBJ1-2
d_gene: .
v_gene: TRBV19
abundance: .
CDR3nt: TGTGCCAGTACATCCAAGGCCGGGCGGCAAGGCTACACCTTC
CDR3aa: CASTSKAGRQGYTF

j_gene: TRBJ1-4
d_gene: TRBD1
v_gene: TRBV5-1
abundance: few
CDR3nt: TGCGCCAGCAGGGAACAGGGGGCGGATGAAAAACTGTTTTTT
CDR3aa: CASREQGADEKLFF

j_gene: TRBJ2-1
d_gene: .
v_gene: TRBV4-3
abundance: .
CDR3nt: TGCGCCAGCAGCCGCCGGGAACCTAAGAATGAGCAGTTCTTC
CDR3aa: CASSRREPKNEQFF

j_gene: TRBJ2-2
d_gene: .
v_gene: TRBV5-1
abundance: .
CDR3nt: TGCGCCAGCAGCTTCAAAGCCGGGCCAAACACCGGGGAGCTGTTTTTT
CDR3aa: CASSFKAGPNTGELFF

j_gene: TRBJ2-3
d_gene: .
v_gene: TRBV7-2
abundance: .
CDR3nt: TGTGCCAGCAGCCCTCGGGCTTCCACAGATACGCAGTATTTT
CDR3aa: CASSPRASTDTQYF

j_gene: TRBJ2-1
d_gene: .
v_gene: TRBV3-1/TRBV3-2
abundance: .
CDR3nt: TGTGCCAGCAGCCATAGGCGGGGTGGTGAGCAGTTCTTC
CDR3aa: CASSHRRGGEQFF

j_gene: TRBJ2-5
d_gene: TRBD1
v_gene: TRBV27
abundance: once
CDR3nt: TGTGCCAGCAGGCGATGGGACAGGGAAGAGACCCAGTACTTC
CDR3aa: CASRRWDREETQYF

j_gene: TRBJ2-2
d_gene: .
v_gene: TRBV7-2
abundance: .
CDR3nt: TGTGCCAGCAGCTTAAGGGGGAGGCGAGACACCGGGGAGCTGTTTTTT
CDR3aa: CASSLRGRRDTGELFF